One sample yielded the 6 T cell receptor beta chains listed below, sequenced in a study of T-cell reconstitution after alpha-beta-depleted transplantation in children. Unique molecular identifiers were used in preparing the TCRbeta library. From the PCR reads, TCRdb called clonotypes with MiXCR, one entry per CDR3 protein. This table has around 300,000 distinct CDR3 sequences, roughly 10% appearing once. This sample comprised peripheral blood, obtained 180 days after TCRalphabeta/CD19-depleted stem cell transplant. These receptors were obtained from a male patient aged 2 to 9 who had a stem cell transplant for chronic granulomatous disease, so the T cells may come from the graft donor.

This clonotype was detected ten times or more. The genes are TRBV3-1 and TRBJ2-5, with 9 bases fitting TRBD2. Trimming took 4 bases from V and 2 from J; bases not matched to a gene: 8. Germline lookup yields CDR1 LGHDT and CDR2 YNNKEL (reference sequence). This CDR3 region has 16 residues. The CDR3 reads CASSPVAGVGQETQYF. The CDR3 DNA sequence: TGTGCCAGCAGCCCGGTAGCGGGAGTCGGACAAGAGACCCAGTACTTC.

At least ten counts were recorded for this clonotype. The chain carries TRBV20-1 and TRBJ1-2; TRBD1 aligns across 8 bases. This CDR3 region has 13 residues. Per germline, CDR1 DFQATT and CDR2 SNEGSKA (reference sequence). V shed 5 bases and J 3 bases; nucleotides not matched to a gene: 5. The CDR3 nucleotides read TGCAGTGCTCCTCCGGGACAGGACTATGGCTACACCTTC. This encodes CSAPPGQDYGYTF.

This clonotype showed up many times. The chain carries TRBV12-3 or TRBV12-4 and TRBJ2-3; no firm D call. This CDR3 has 13 amino acids. Trimming pared 7 bases from V and 2 bases from J, leaving 10 bases between. Here the CDR3 reads CASIGVLTDTQYF. CDR3 DNA: TGTGCCAGCATTGGGGTCCTCACAGATACGCAGTATTTT.

This clonotype showed up many times. V gene TRBV7-9 combines with J gene TRBJ2-5; no clear D. Germline V gene sequence: CDR1 SEHNR, CDR2 FQNEAQ (reference sequence). The CDR3 totals 14 residues. Trimming pared 1 base from V and 2 bases from J, leaving 8 bases between. CDR3 nucleotide sequence: TGTGCCAGCAGCTTAGTCGGCCAACAAGAGACCCAGTACTTC. Its translation is CASSLVGQQETQYF.

This clonotype showed up many times. This chain links TRBV9 with TRBJ1-2; no clear D. CDR1 SGDLS and CDR2 YYNGEE come from the germline V gene. V lost 4 bases and J 3 bases, leaving 16 bases between the germline ends. This CDR3 contains 15 residues. CDR3: CASSLSGELDYGYTF. CDR3 coding DNA: TGTGCCAGCAGCCTTTCCGGGGAGCTAGACTATGGCTACACCTTC.

This clonotype was recorded many times. The rearrangement joins TRBV28 to TRBJ2-7; 10 bases align to TRBD2. CDR1 is MDHEN, CDR2 SYDVKM, per germline. The CDR3 runs 14 residues. V was pared by 5 bases and J by 12 bases, with 13 bases of the junction left unmatched. The CDR3 region is CASSTAGAGGAWYF. CDR3 nucleotide sequence: TGTGCCAGCAGTACCGCGGGAGCGGGGGGGGCGTGGTACTTC.